The 8 T cell receptor beta chains listed next were all sequenced from one sample in a study of blood T cell repertoires in COVID-19 (dated by TCRdb to 2020 to 2022). The library was obtained by the immunoSEQ multiplex PCR assay. This immuneACCESS table, as held by TCRdb, lists in-frame sequences with V and J called but not all clones. Of the missing ones, under half trace to an unresolved V gene in checked studies; the others have no known cause. This sample gives nearly 350,000 clones in total; around 87% of them show up just once. The top ten hold about 6% of the sample. The sequenced material came from peripheral blood. These receptors all stem from a woman aged 45-65 years with COVID-19, enrolled during active disease.

J is TRBJ2-1 and V is TRBV29-1, with D unresolved. Germline assignment: CDR1 SQVTM and CDR2 ANQGSEA. This CDR3 spans 15 amino acids. V was trimmed by 6 bases and J by 9 bases, leaving 24 bases between them. CDR3 sequence (DNA): TGCAGCGTCCTCTCTCCCCATTCCGCCGAGTTTGAGCAGTTCTTC. It codes for CSVLSPHSAEFEQFF.

The rearrangement joins TRBV6-5 to TRBJ1-1; D gene ambiguous. This CDR3 spans 13 amino acids. Trimming left V 5 bases short and J 10 bases short, with 17 bases between. Per the germline V gene, CDR1 is MNHEY and CDR2 is SVGAGI. CDR3 loop: CASSTREGIIAFF. Written as DNA, the CDR3 is TGTGCCAGCAGTACCCGGGAGGGTATTATAGCTTTCTTT.

The chain links TRBV18 to TRBJ1-2, with a possible D match to TRBD1 (5 bases). Trimming took off 3 bases at V and 3 bases at J, with 17 bases between the two ends. CDR1 is KGHSH and CDR2 is LQKENI in the germline V gene. The CDR3 length is 16 residues. This CDR3 reads CASSPTQLGQDYGYTF. CDR3 DNA: TGTGCCAGCTCACCCACCCAATTGGGGCAGGACTATGGCTACACCTTC.

V and J are TRBV18 and TRBJ1-1, with 7 bases matching TRBD1. CDR3 length: 14 amino acids. Germline CDR1 is KGHSH and CDR2 is LQKENI. The V and J ends lost 5 bases and 5 bases, in that order; junction bases with no gene match: 8. The CDR3 reads CASSLQGVGTEAFF. The CDR3 DNA sequence: TGTGCCAGCTCATTGCAGGGGGTCGGTACTGAAGCTTTCTTT.

This chain joins TRBV15 and TRBJ2-1; D is unresolved. Germline V CDR1 and CDR2: LNHNV, YYDKDF (reference sequence). V was pared by 2 bases and J by 2 bases, with 4 bases between. CDR3 length: 13 residues. DNA of the CDR3: TGTGCCACCAGCAGACTTACCTACAATGAGCAGTTCTTC. It yields the protein CATSRLTYNEQFF.

The chain combines TRBV6-5 with TRBJ2-7; 11 bases are shared with TRBD1. The CDR3 is 14 residues long. V was clipped by 5 bases and J by 7 bases; unmatched bases: 7. Germline V CDR1 and CDR2: MNHEY, SVGAGI. CDR3 bases: TGTGCCAGCAGTCCGGGACAGGGGGTCGGTGAGCAGTACTTC. Translated: CASSPGQGVGEQYF.

This clone was observed a few times. The rearrangement links TRBV4-1 to TRBJ2-1; the match to TRBD1 covers 9 bases. The V gene's germline CDR1 is MGHRA and CDR2 YSYEKL. The J segment lost 7 bases and the V segment lost 4 bases, leaving 11 bases of the junction unmatched. The CDR3 runs to 16 residues. The CDR3 DNA is TGCGCCAGCAGCCTGGCAGGGACAGGGACATCGAATGAGCAGTTCTTC. Translation: CASSLAGTGTSNEQFF.

The chain joins TRBV20-1 to TRBJ2-3, with D perhaps TRBD2 (5 bases). Germline loops: CDR1 DFQATT, CDR2 SNEGSKA (reference sequence). The CDR3 has 13 residues. Deletions cut 3 bases from V and 8 bases from J, with 15 bases between. CDR3 DNA sequence: TGCAGTGCTAGTCCGGATTTACGGGGTACGCAGTATTTT. Amino acids: CSASPDLRGTQYF.